This is a list of T cell receptor beta chains from one sample in a study of blood T cell repertoires in COVID-19. The method was immunoSEQ multiplex PCR; TCRdb's version includes in-frame clones alone and lacks a portion of them. The table includes roughly 410,000 clones, around 91% detected once. Sequenced material: peripheral blood. The receptors originated from a woman aged 40 to 50 with COVID-19, enrolled during active disease. Both conserved end residues are part of each CDR3. Fields, in order: CDR3 length, V gene, J gene, CDR3 protein.

length: 14; V: TRBV5-1; J: TRBJ2-1; CDR3: CASSRSDRRNEQFF
length: 17; V: TRBV4-2; J: TRBJ2-7; CDR3: CASSQAPFPGSSYEQYF
length: 15; V: TRBV15; J: TRBJ2-3; CDR3: CATSRSDRETDTQYF
length: 17; V: TRBV7-6; J: TRBJ2-1; CDR3: CASSVDSRGNSYNEQFF
length: 16; V: TRBV11-2; J: TRBJ2-5; CDR3: CASSLARGQGRETQYF
length: 11; V: TRBV5-8; J: TRBJ2-1; CDR3: CASSLDRGPFF
length: 16; V: TRBV5-4; J: TRBJ2-3; CDR3: CASSLPLAGGGDTQYF
length: 14; V: TRBV20-1; J: TRBJ1-5; CDR3: CSASRQGAGQPQHF
length: 15; V: TRBV18; J: TRBJ2-3; CDR3: CASSPFSTSTDTQYF
length: 15; V: TRBV7-2; J: TRBJ1-2; CDR3: CASSPGGRPNYGYTF
length: 14; V: TRBV28; J: TRBJ1-1; CDR3: CASRTSSRNTEAFF
length: 15; V: TRBV5-1; J: TRBJ2-1; CDR3: CASRQAGSSYNEQFF
length: 15; V: TRBV7-2; J: TRBJ1-5; CDR3: CASSSGLPSDQPQHF
length: 16; V: TRBV30; J: TRBJ1-2; CDR3: CAWSVSRGADLFGYTF
length: 15; V: TRBV5-6; J: TRBJ1-1; CDR3: CASSASTGGNTEAFF
length: 14; V: TRBV28; J: TRBJ2-5; CDR3: CASRLQGVLETQYF
length: 13; V: TRBV27; J: TRBJ2-2; CDR3: CASSLVRTGELFF
length: 15; V: TRBV24-1; J: TRBJ1-5; CDR3: CATASDRDGNQPQHF
length: 14; V: TRBV10-3; J: TRBJ1-2; CDR3: CAISETGTGTGYTF
length: 14; V: TRBV7-2; J: TRBJ1-2; CDR3: CASSLPAGGYGYTF
length: 16; V: TRBV5-1; J: TRBJ2-2; CDR3: CASSLKTGGDTGELFF
length: 13; V: TRBV7-2; J: TRBJ1-1; CDR3: CASSLSGGTEAFF
length: 14; V: TRBV28; J: TRBJ1-1; CDR3: CASSLGGRSSEAFF
length: 13; V: TRBV4-3; J: TRBJ1-1; CDR3: CASSLRGYGEAFF
length: 14; V: TRBV9; J: TRBJ1-2; CDR3: CASSETPQTGGYTF
length: 14; V: TRBV18; J: TRBJ2-7; CDR3: CASSPGQDGYEQYF
length: 14; V: TRBV5-4; J: TRBJ2-7; CDR3: CASSVGTGGNQQYF
length: 15; V: TRBV27; J: TRBJ1-5; CDR3: CASSGYGGRDPPQHF
length: 14; V: TRBV3-1/TRBV3-2; J: TRBJ1-4; CDR3: CASSPGTGGEKLFF
length: 15; V: TRBV11-2; J: TRBJ2-1; CDR3: CASSSWEGLQDEQFF
length: 13; V: TRBV10-3; J: TRBJ2-7; CDR3: CAISAGTSYEQYF
length: 16; V: TRBV5-8; J: TRBJ1-5; CDR3: CASSLGTGNSNQPQHF
length: 14; V: TRBV11-2; J: TRBJ1-1; CDR3: CASSLILGQGIAFF
length: 14; V: TRBV25-1; J: TRBJ1-6; CDR3: CASTLGSWGSPLHF
length: 15; V: TRBV4-3; J: TRBJ2-1; CDR3: CASSPGGSIDNEQFF
length: 13; V: TRBV5-1; J: TRBJ2-1; CDR3: CASSWGQNNEQFF
length: 16; V: TRBV28; J: TRBJ2-3; CDR3: CASTPGGESAPDTQYF
length: 12; V: TRBV29-1; J: TRBJ1-1; CDR3: CSDTRQGSLAFF
length: 16; V: TRBV9; J: TRBJ1-2; CDR3: CASSGHRQCTNYGYTF
length: 15; V: TRBV6-4; J: TRBJ2-2; CDR3: CASSDGTDNTGELFF
length: 15; V: TRBV27; J: TRBJ1-4; CDR3: CASSLSGVGGEKLFF
length: 13; V: TRBV7-3; J: TRBJ1-1; CDR3: CASSRTIYTEAFF
length: 14; V: TRBV7-3; J: TRBJ1-2; CDR3: CASSSHGQGGGYTF
length: 13; V: TRBV7-9; J: TRBJ1-2; CDR3: CASVRDSINGYTF
length: 15; V: TRBV15; J: TRBJ2-2; CDR3: CATSRQGLETGELFF
length: 16; V: TRBV5-6; J: TRBJ1-6; CDR3: CASSLYRGQGISPLHF
length: 16; V: TRBV7-2; J: TRBJ1-1; CDR3: CASSSEKGAVGTEAFF